This T cell receptor beta chain was recorded in a study of identifying expanded T cells in peripheral blood. Repertoires were generated with immunoSEQ multiplex PCR, while TCRdb's copy carries only in-frame clones and drops some. The sample shows about 130,000 clones, approximately 86% of them seen only once. Germline V gene sequence: CDR1 MNHEY, CDR2 SMNVEV (reference sequence). This CDR3 comprises 14 residues. The ends lost 8 bases at V and 6 bases at J; junction bases unmatched: 12. Study-level results: Over two and four weeks, about 15 and 19 clones changed, versus roughly 1.2 between replicates.

During the collection period, no donor immune events like infections were recorded. In the case of this clone: Its antigen is unidentified.

The TCR comes from a person aged 18 to 75 in good health. This chain joins TRBV27 and TRBJ2-7; 8 bases match TRBD2. Sequenced material: blood. CDR3 loop: CASDTREGLVEQYF. The DNA of the CDR3 is TGTGCCAGCGATACCCGGGAGGGCCTGGTCGAGCAGTACTTC.